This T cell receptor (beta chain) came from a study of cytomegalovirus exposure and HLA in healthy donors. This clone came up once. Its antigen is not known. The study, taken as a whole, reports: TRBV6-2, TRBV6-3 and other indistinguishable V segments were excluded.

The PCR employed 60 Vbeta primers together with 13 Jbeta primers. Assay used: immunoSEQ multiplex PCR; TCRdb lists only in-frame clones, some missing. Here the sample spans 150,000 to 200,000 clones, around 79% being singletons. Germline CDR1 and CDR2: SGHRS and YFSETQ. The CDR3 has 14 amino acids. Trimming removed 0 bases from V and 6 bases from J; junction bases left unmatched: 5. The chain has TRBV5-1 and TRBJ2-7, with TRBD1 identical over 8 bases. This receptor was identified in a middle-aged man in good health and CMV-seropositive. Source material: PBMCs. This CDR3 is CASSLDGQGPEQYF. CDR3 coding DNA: TGCGCCAGCAGCTTGGACGGACAGGGTCCCGAGCAGTACTTC. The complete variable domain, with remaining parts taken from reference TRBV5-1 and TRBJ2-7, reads KAGVTQTPRYLIKTRGQQVTLSCSPISGHRSVSWYQQTPGQGLQFLFEYFSETQRNKGNFPGRFSGRQFSNSRSEMNVSTLELGDSALYLCASSLDGQGPEQYFGPGTRLTVT.